This record looks at one TCR beta chain sequence and its context. The record originates from a study of blood T cell repertoires in COVID-19. At the level of the study: Samples of COVID-19 (acute and convalescent) were obtained from the United States, Italy and Spain.

Germline assignment: CDR1 SGHTA and CDR2 FQGNSA. V lost 3 bases to trimming and J lost 2 bases, with 8 bases between them. This CDR3 has 14 amino acids. Source study methods: Scientists estimated how many nucleated cells there were by amplifying reference gene primers. Only in-frame clones appear in the TCRdb table, and some are missing; sequencing was by immunoSEQ multiplex PCR. Clone size and V and J calls were adopted from that table, with D and trimming inferred from the DNA. This table has under 250,000 clones, approximately 89% appearing once. Sequencing was performed on PBMCs or T cells enriched from blood (not recorded which). The receptor was derived from a middle-aged woman who had been exposed to COVID-19. The rearrangement uses TRBV7-2 and TRBJ1-3; no clear D gene. Here the CDR3 reads CASSFREPGNTIYF. In DNA, the CDR3 is TGTGCCAGCAGCTTCCGGGAACCTGGAAACACCATATATTTT.